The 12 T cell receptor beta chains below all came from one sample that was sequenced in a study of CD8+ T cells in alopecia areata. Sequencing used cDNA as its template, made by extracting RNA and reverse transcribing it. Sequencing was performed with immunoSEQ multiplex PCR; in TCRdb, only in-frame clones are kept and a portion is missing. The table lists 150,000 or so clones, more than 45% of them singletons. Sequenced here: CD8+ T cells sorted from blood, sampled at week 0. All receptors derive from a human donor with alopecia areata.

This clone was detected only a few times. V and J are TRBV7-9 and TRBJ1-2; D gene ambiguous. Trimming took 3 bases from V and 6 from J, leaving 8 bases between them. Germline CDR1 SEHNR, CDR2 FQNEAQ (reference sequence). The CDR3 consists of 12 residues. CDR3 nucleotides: TGTGCCAGCAGCTTCCTAAGGGATGGCTACACCTTC. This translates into CASSFLRDGYTF.

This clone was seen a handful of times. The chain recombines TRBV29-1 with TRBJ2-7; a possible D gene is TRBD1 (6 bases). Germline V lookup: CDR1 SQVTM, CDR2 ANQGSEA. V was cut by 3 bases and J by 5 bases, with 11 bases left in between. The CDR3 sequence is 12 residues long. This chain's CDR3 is CSVDRGSDEQYF. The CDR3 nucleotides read TGCAGCGTTGACAGGGGATCGGACGAGCAGTACTTC.

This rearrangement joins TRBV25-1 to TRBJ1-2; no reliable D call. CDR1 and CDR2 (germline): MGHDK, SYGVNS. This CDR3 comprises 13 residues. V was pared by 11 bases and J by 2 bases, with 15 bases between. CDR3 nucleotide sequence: TGTGCCCACGCTTCTACAGAGAACTATGGCTACACCTTC. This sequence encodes CAHASTENYGYTF.

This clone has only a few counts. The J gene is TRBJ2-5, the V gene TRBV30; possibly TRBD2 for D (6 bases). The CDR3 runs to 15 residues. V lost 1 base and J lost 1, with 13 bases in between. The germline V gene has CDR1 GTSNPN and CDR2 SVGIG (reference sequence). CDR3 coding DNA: TGTGCCTGGAGTGCACTTGGGGGGACCCAAGAGACCCAGTACTTC. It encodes CAWSALGGTQETQYF.

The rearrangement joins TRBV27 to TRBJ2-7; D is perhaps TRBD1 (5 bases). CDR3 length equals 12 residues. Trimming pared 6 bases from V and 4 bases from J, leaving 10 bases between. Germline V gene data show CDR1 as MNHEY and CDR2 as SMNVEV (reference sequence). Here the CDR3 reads CASSQGRYEQYF. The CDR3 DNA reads TGTGCCAGCAGCCAGGGTCGGTACGAGCAGTACTTC.

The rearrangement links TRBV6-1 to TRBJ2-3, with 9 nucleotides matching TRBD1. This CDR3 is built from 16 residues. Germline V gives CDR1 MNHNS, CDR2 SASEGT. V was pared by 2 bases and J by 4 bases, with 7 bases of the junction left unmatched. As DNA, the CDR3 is TGTGCCAGCAGTGAAAGGGACAGGGAGACGCCAGATACGCAGTATTTT. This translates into CASSERDRETPDTQYF.

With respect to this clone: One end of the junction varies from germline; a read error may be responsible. DNA of the CDR3: TGCGCCAGCAGCCAGTCACTCCTCAATGAGCAGTTCTTC. Protein product: CASSQSLLNEQFF. The V call is TRBV7-2, the J call TRBJ2-1; D unresolved. This CDR3 spans 13 amino acids. Per germline, CDR1 SGHTA and CDR2 FQGNSA.

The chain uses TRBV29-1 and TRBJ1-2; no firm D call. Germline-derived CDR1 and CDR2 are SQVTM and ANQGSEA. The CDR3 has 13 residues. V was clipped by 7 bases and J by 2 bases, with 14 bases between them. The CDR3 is CSGGEGPNYGYTF. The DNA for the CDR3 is TGCAGCGGTGGGGAGGGCCCCAACTATGGCTACACCTTC.

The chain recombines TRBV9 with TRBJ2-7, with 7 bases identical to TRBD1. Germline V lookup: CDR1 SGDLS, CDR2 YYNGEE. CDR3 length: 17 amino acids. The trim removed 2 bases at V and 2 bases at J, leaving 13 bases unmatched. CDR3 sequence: CASSVSPDRELPYEQYF. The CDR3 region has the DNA TGTGCCAGCAGCGTGAGCCCCGACAGGGAACTACCCTACGAGCAGTACTTC.

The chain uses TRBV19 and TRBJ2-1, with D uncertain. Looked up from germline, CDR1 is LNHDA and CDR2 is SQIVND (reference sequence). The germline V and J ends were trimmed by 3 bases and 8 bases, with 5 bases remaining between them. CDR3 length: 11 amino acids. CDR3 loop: CASSMGYEQFF. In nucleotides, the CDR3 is TGTGCCAGTAGTATGGGGTATGAGCAGTTCTTC.

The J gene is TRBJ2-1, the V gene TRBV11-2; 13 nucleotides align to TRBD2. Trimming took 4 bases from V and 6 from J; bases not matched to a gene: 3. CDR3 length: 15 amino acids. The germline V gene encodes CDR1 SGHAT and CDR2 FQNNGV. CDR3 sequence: CASSSGTSGVNEQFF. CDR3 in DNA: TGTGCCAGCAGCTCCGGGACTAGCGGGGTCAATGAGCAGTTCTTC.

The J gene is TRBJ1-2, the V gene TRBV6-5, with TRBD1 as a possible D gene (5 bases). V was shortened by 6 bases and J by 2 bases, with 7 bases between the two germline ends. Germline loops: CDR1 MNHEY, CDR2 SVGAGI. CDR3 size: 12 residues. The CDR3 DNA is TGTGCCAGCAGCCCAGGGAACTATGGCTACACCTTC. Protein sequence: CASSPGNYGYTF.